A single sample is the source of the 30 T cell receptor beta chains below, sequenced in a study of Ad26.COV2.S vaccination and SARS-CoV-2 variants. Profiled with immunoSEQ multiplex PCR; TCRdb holds only in-frame clones, not every one. The table lists 430,000 or so clones, nearly 90% of them singletons. Treatment noted: some 20 received Ad26.COV2.S at low or high dose, single or two shots; about 5 received placebo; per-sample allocation not given. Specimen acquisition occurred on day 63 following the initial vaccine or placebo injection. The sequences come from peripheral blood, collected in a trial of Ad26.COV2.S vaccine versus placebo. The receptors stem from a person aged 18 to 59 who received the Ad26.COV2.S COVID-19 vaccine or a placebo.

The V and J genes are TRBV5-5 and TRBJ2-1, with D unresolved. The CDR3 covers 15 residues. Germline loops: CDR1 SGHKS, CDR2 YYEKEE (reference sequence). Deletions cut 6 bases from V and 4 bases from J, with 17 bases between. The CDR3 protein is CASTFVTLPYNEQFF. The CDR3 DNA reads TGTGCCAGCACTTTCGTTACCCTCCCTTACAATGAGCAGTTCTTC.

This CDR3 reads CATSDSTGPNEKLFF. The CDR3 DNA reads as TGTGCCACCAGTGATTCGACAGGACCTAATGAAAAACTGTTTTTT. This chain uses TRBV24-1 with TRBJ1-4; TRBD1 might be the D (6 bases). The CDR3 consists of 15 residues. CDR1 and CDR2 from the germline V gene are KGHDR and SFDVKD. Trimming removed 2 bases from V and 3 bases from J, with 9 bases in between.

Written as DNA, the CDR3 is TGTGCCATCAGTGACCCTAGGGCCCGCGAAAAACTGTTTTTT. Its protein is CAISDPRAREKLFF. The rearrangement joins TRBV10-3 to TRBJ1-4; no reliable D call. Germline V lookup: CDR1 ENHRY, CDR2 SYGVKD. V dropped 3 bases and J dropped 8 bases, with 13 bases sitting between them. The CDR3 spans 14 residues.

The rearrangement links TRBV29-1 to TRBJ1-1; D is unclear. V lost 8 bases, J lost 1 base, and 17 bases lay in between. Germline CDR1 is SQVTM and CDR2 is ANQGSEA. The CDR3 sequence is 14 residues long. CDR3: CSISRFGANTEAFF. The DNA for the CDR3 is TGCAGCATCTCCCGCTTTGGAGCGAACACTGAAGCTTTCTTT.

The J gene is TRBJ1-1, the V gene TRBV28; D unresolved. This CDR3 has 12 residues. Trimming took 6 bases from V and 1 from J, leaving 6 bases between them. Germline V gene data show CDR1 as MDHEN and CDR2 as SYDVKM. CDR3 nucleotides: TGTGCCAGCAGGATCCAGAACACTGAAGCTTTCTTT. As protein: CASRIQNTEAFF.

The chain combines TRBV28 with TRBJ2-7; perhaps D is TRBD1 or TRBD2 (5 bases each). The germline gives CDR1 MDHEN, CDR2 SYDVKM. CDR3 length: 15 residues. V lost 7 bases to trimming and J lost 6 bases, with 22 bases between them. For the CDR3, the DNA is TGTGCCAGCAATCCGGGGTGGCTAGAGGGGAGCGAGCAGTACTTC. Protein sequence: CASNPGWLEGSEQYF.

The DNA for the CDR3 is TGTGCCAGCAGCTTTGGGCACAACACTGAAGCTTTCTTT. Encoded protein: CASSFGHNTEAFF. The chain has TRBV5-8 and TRBJ1-1, with D uncertain. This CDR3 comprises 13 residues. Trimming took 2 bases from V and 2 from J, leaving 7 bases between them. Germline V CDR1 and CDR2: SGHTS, YDEGEE.

The rearrangement joins TRBV7-8 to TRBJ1-1; a weak D match, TRBD1 (5 bases). Germline assignment: CDR1 SGHVS and CDR2 FQNEAQ. Trimming left V 1 base short and J 0 bases short, with 9 bases between. The CDR3 spans 15 residues. CDR3 bases: TGTGCCAGCAGCTTAGACGGGACTCTGAACACTGAAGCTTTCTTT. Residues: CASSLDGTLNTEAFF.

This rearrangement joins TRBV19 to TRBJ1-2, with a possible D match to TRBD1 (5 bases). V gave up 7 bases and J gave up 8 bases, with 14 bases separating them. Germline-derived CDR1 and CDR2 are LNHDA and SQIVND (reference sequence). CDR3 length: 12 amino acids. The CDR3 DNA sequence: TGTGCCAGTAACTACGGGGGTGGCGGCTACACCTTC. This codes for CASNYGGGGYTF.

This chain links TRBV19 with TRBJ2-6; the match to TRBD1 covers 7 bases. Unmatched junction bases numbered 9, after V lost 10 bases and J lost 0 bases. CDR3 length: 16 amino acids. Germline lookup yields CDR1 LNHDA and CDR2 SQIVND (reference sequence). CDR3 loop: CATRDRALSGANVLTF. In nucleotides, the CDR3 is TGTGCCACACGGGACAGAGCCCTCTCTGGGGCCAACGTCCTGACTTTC.

The V and J genes are TRBV19 and TRBJ1-2, with no clear D. The CDR3 has 14 residues. V was cut by 3 bases and J by 7 bases, with 15 bases left in between. Germline CDR1 reads LNHDA; CDR2 reads SQIVND (reference sequence). The CDR3 region has the DNA TGTGCCAGTAGTATGCAGATTCAGGTGGGTGGCTACACCTTC. Protein sequence: CASSMQIQVGGYTF.

The chain carries TRBV5-4 and TRBJ2-7; 8 positions match TRBD2. CDR1 SGHNT and CDR2 YYREEE come from the germline V gene (reference sequence). The CDR3 covers 13 residues. Losses at the gene ends were 4 bases for V and 7 bases for J; bases not matched to a gene: 7. CDR3 nucleotide sequence: TGTGCCAGCAGCACCGGTCCGGGAGGGGAGCAGTACGTC. This translates into CASSTGPGGEQYV.

The V call is TRBV10-3, the J call TRBJ1-6; D is ambiguous. V was clipped by 0 bases and J by 9 bases, with 12 bases between them. Germline CDR1 is ENHRY and CDR2 is SYGVKD. CDR3 length: 15 amino acids. The CDR3 loop reads CAISESRREGSPLHF. In DNA, the CDR3 is TGTGCCATCAGTGAGTCGAGGAGGGAGGGTTCACCCCTCCACTTT.

This clone is a singleton in its sample. V and J are TRBV9 and TRBJ1-6; D gene uncertain. CDR1 and CDR2 from the germline V gene are SGDLS and YYNGEE. The CDR3 totals 15 residues. Between the trimmed V and J ends, which lost 3 bases and 7 bases, there was a span of 14 bases. CDR3 coding DNA: TGTGCCAGCAGCGCGGACCTGTTACCCAATTCACCCCTCCACTTT. Its protein is CASSADLLPNSPLHF.

V is TRBV28 and J is TRBJ2-3; 7 bases are shared with TRBD1. The CDR3 consists of 14 residues. Germline V CDR1 and CDR2: MDHEN, SYDVKM. V was clipped by 4 bases and J by 9 bases; unmatched bases: 10. For the CDR3, the DNA is TGTGCCAGCAGTTCTCTAGGGGGCGGGTGGACGCAGTATTTT. Translation gives CASSSLGGGWTQYF.

The rearrangement joins TRBV7-9 to TRBJ2-7; 10 nucleotides line up with TRBD2. The ends lost 5 bases at V and 3 bases at J; junction bases unmatched: 7. Germline lookup yields CDR1 SEHNR and CDR2 FQNEAQ (reference sequence). CDR3 length: 15 residues. Written as DNA, the CDR3 is TGTGCCAGCAGCCGGGAGTCTAGCGGGGGCTACGAGCAGTACTTC. Protein sequence: CASSRESSGGYEQYF.

The chain employs TRBV28 and TRBJ2-7, with TRBD1 as a possible D gene (6 bases). Germline V gene data show CDR1 as MDHEN and CDR2 as SYDVKM. V was shortened by 7 bases and J by 3 bases, with 16 bases between the two germline ends. The CDR3 consists of 14 residues. CDR3 coding DNA: TGTGCCAGCATTCAAAACAGGGATAGCTACGAGCAGTACTTC. Its protein is CASIQNRDSYEQYF. Looking up the rest from reference TRBV28 and TRBJ2-7 gives the full variable domain: DVKVTQSSRYLVKRTGEKVFLECVQDMDHENMFWYRQDPGLGLRLIYFSYDVKMKEKGDIPEGYSVSREKKERFSLILESASTNQTSMYLCASIQNRDSYEQYFGPGTRLTVT.

The rearrangement links TRBV3-1 (or the pseudogene TRBV3-2) to TRBJ2-3; D is perhaps TRBD2 (6 bases). This CDR3 has 14 residues. Germline V gives CDR1 LGHDT, CDR2 YNNKEL (reference sequence). Trimming took off 4 bases at V and 3 bases at J, with 11 bases between the two ends. The CDR3 spells CASSLVGGTDTQYF. The CDR3 DNA follows: TGTGCCAGCAGCCTAGTGGGAGGTACAGATACGCAGTATTTT.

The J gene is TRBJ2-1, the V gene TRBV12-3 or TRBV12-4, with D unresolved. This CDR3 is 11 amino acids long. Trimming took 5 bases from V and 4 from J, leaving 3 bases between them. The CDR3 sequence is CASSKYNEQFF. The CDR3 DNA sequence: TGTGCCAGCAGTAAATACAATGAGCAGTTCTTC.

The chain links TRBV9 to TRBJ1-4, with D tentatively TRBD1 (5 bases). V was clipped by 4 bases and J by 6 bases, with 13 bases between them. Germline V gene lookup returns CDR1 SGDLS and CDR2 YYNGEE. The CDR3 sequence is 14 residues long. The CDR3 DNA follows: TGTGCCAGCAGCCCAGGAGGGGAGGATGAAAAACTGTTTTTT. Translation gives CASSPGGEDEKLFF.

The chain has TRBV13 and TRBJ2-6, with 7 bases lining up with TRBD1. Germline V gene lookup returns CDR1 PRHDT and CDR2 FYEKMQ (reference sequence). The V and J ends lost 7 bases and 4 bases, in that order; junction bases with no gene match: 7. The CDR3 is 15 residues long. Here the CDR3 reads CASNLRGSGANVLTF. The CDR3 DNA is TGTGCCAGCAATCTCAGGGGGTCAGGGGCCAACGTCCTGACTTTC.

The chain is built from TRBV7-9 and TRBJ1-4; D gene unclear. V was trimmed by 0 bases and J by 8 bases, leaving 7 bases between them. There are 13 residues in the CDR3. The V gene's germline CDR1 is SEHNR and CDR2 FQNEAQ (reference sequence). DNA for the CDR3: TGTGCCAGCAGCTTAGCGTATGGGGAAAAACTGTTTTTT. Protein product: CASSLAYGEKLFF.

The chain joins TRBV14 to TRBJ1-6; TRBD1 matches 8 bases. The CDR3 is 16 amino acids. With 4 bases clipped from V and 9 bases from J, the junction kept 11 bases outside the gene matches. CDR1 is SGHDN, CDR2 FVKESK, per germline. CDR3 nucleotide sequence: TGTGCCAGCAGCCCCCTCAGGGGGCGAAAGGGTTCACCCCTCCACTTT. Protein sequence: CASSPLRGRKGSPLHF.

Only a few counts were recorded for this clone. The rearrangement joins TRBV18 to TRBJ1-1; TRBD1 agrees at 7 bases. This CDR3 region has 14 residues. Looked up from germline, CDR1 is KGHSH and CDR2 is LQKENI. V trimming: 4 bases; J trimming: 5 bases; junction bases outside the gene matches: 7. The CDR3 bases are TGTGCCAGCTCACGTGACAGGGAAGGAACTGAAGCTTTCTTT. This encodes CASSRDREGTEAFF. Complete variable domain (other parts from reference TRBV18 and TRBJ1-1): NAGVMQNPRHLVRRRGQEARLRCSPMKGHSHVYWYRQLPEEGLKFMVYLQKENIIDESGMPKERFSAEFPKEGPSILRIQQVVRGDSAAYFCASSRDREGTEAFFGQGTRLTVV.

The chain combines TRBV7-9 with TRBJ2-6; D gene uncertain. This CDR3 region has 14 residues. The V gene's germline CDR1 is SEHNR and CDR2 FQNEAQ (reference sequence). Trimming shortened V by 5 bases and J by 0 bases, and 5 bases separated the two germline ends. The CDR3 loop is CASSRFSGANVLTF. The CDR3 nucleotides are TGTGCCAGCAGCCGTTTCTCTGGGGCCAACGTCCTGACTTTC.

The chain carries TRBV5-6 and TRBJ1-2; D possibly corresponds to TRBD1 (5 bases). The germline V gene encodes CDR1 SGHDT and CDR2 YYEEEE. The CDR3 is made up of 12 amino acids. Deletions cut 0 bases from V and 12 bases from J, with 12 bases between. CDR3 in DNA: TGTGCCAGCAGCTTGGTTGGGGCCTGGCACACCTTC. Translating gives CASSLVGAWHTF.

The gene calls are TRBV11-2 and TRBJ2-2; D uncertain. Germline V gives CDR1 SGHAT, CDR2 FQNNGV. CDR3 length: 14 residues. V was cut by 3 bases and J by 5 bases, with 10 bases left in between. The CDR3 nucleotides are TGTGCCAGCAGCTTTTTACAGAGAACCGGGGAGCTGTTTTTT. Encoded protein: CASSFLQRTGELFF.

J is TRBJ1-5 and V is TRBV28; D might be TRBD1 (5 bases). The CDR3 spans 12 residues. With 3 bases removed from V and 6 bases from J, the gap between germline ends came to 6 bases. Germline V lookup: CDR1 MDHEN, CDR2 SYDVKM. The DNA for the CDR3 is TGTGCCAGCAGTTTGGGGGTTCAGCCCCAGCATTTT. This codes for CASSLGVQPQHF. The variable domain in full, with the rest retrieved from reference TRBV28 and TRBJ1-5, is DVKVTQSSRYLVKRTGEKVFLECVQDMDHENMFWYRQDPGLGLRLIYFSYDVKMKEKGDIPEGYSVSREKKERFSLILESASTNQTSMYLCASSLGVQPQHFGDGTRLSIL.

The chain is built from TRBV5-1 and TRBJ1-3; D is unclear. From germline, CDR1 is SGHRS and CDR2 YFSETQ. Deletions cut 4 bases from V and 4 bases from J, with 21 bases between. This CDR3 comprises 17 residues. CDR3 nucleotides: TGCGCCAGCAGCCCTACAACAACTATGACTGGAGGAAACACCATATATTTT. It specifies CASSPTTTMTGGNTIYF.

This chain links TRBV4-1 with TRBJ1-6, with 8 bases fitting TRBD1. This CDR3 is 16 amino acids long. Germline V gene lookup returns CDR1 MGHRA and CDR2 YSYEKL. The junction had 9 bases not matched to a gene; V was cut back by 4 bases and J by 7 bases. CDR3 region: CASSRGLAGGNSPLHF. The CDR3, as DNA: TGCGCCAGCAGCCGAGGGTTGGCAGGGGGCAATTCACCCCTCCACTTT.